In this sample, the clone carrying this TCR beta chain turned up a few times. Antigen unknown. The data originate from a study of beta chain features in type 1 diabetes. Overall study findings and caveats: Possible PCR preference for shorter templates applied equally to patients and controls. Significant though moderate, a shortening of TCRB CDR3s appeared in all four CD4+ subsets of Type 1 diabetes patients.

Trimming removed 8 bases at V and 3 bases at J, with 15 bases between. The CDR3 totals 14 residues. Germline loops: CDR1 SGHTA, CDR2 FQGNSA. The authors reverse transcribed all of the isolated RNA, so sequencing captured expressed TCRB transcripts. The data were produced by immunoSEQ multiplex PCR, yet TCRdb's version contains in-frame clones alone and is incomplete. The sample consists of hundreds of thousands of clones, over 12% of them appearing once. CD45RO/CCR7/CD25/CD127/CD95/CD27 separated CD4+ naive, central memory, regulatory and stem cell-like memory cells by sorting. The chain recombines TRBV7-2 with TRBJ2-3, with D possibly matching TRBD2 (6 bases). This TCR derives from a man aged 18 to 35 with type 1 diabetes. Sequencing was performed on naive CD4+ T cells from blood. CDR3 nucleotides: TGTGCCAGCGGCCGGACTGGGGGGACAGATACGCAGTATTTT. Translation gives CASGRTGGTDTQYF.